This T cell receptor beta chain was profiled in a study of T cell repertoires in cytomegalovirus infection. Background on the study: The public TCR beta signatures pointed to both CMV infection and matching HLA type.

On this clonotype itself: Its target is unknown.

Overall study findings and caveats: Carriage of CMV together with the relevant HLA was identifiable through cumulative public TCR beta family frequency.

A single record per CDR3 protein comes from TCRdb applying MiXCR to the reads. Seen here are around 120,000 distinct CDR3 sequences, under 30% observed once, and the top ten hold about 37%. The germline CDR1 and CDR2 sequences are SGHVT and SQSDAQ. The CDR3 runs 14 residues. Trimming cost V 5 bases and J 8 bases; bases outside gene matches: 8. The J gene is TRBJ1-4, the V gene TRBV7-4; 7 bases map to TRBD1. The receptor was isolated from a human donor in good health (CMV status not recorded). Some clones in this sample may be carry-over from other donors' samples. Input material: PBMCs, sequenced either directly or after in vitro stimulation (not recorded which). The CDR3 is CASSRQGYSEKLFF. In DNA, the CDR3 is TGTGCCAGCAGCCGACAGGGCTATTCGGAAAAACTGTTTTTT.